This T cell receptor beta chain comes out of a study of cytomegalovirus exposure and HLA in healthy donors. Findings of the study overall: It was reported in a later analysis that an Asian-associated ancestry cluster showed fewer N-insertions than the 666-donor mean. Diagnosis of cytomegalovirus status made by the classifier reportedly showed high specificity and sensitivity.

As regards this clone: The antigen is undetermined.

J was trimmed by 2 bases and V by 0 bases; bases with no gene match: 9. The CDR3 is 17 amino acids. The germline gives CDR1 SGHNT, CDR2 YYREEE (reference sequence). PCR used 60 Vbeta primers and 13 Jbeta primers. TCRdb's copy holds only in-frame clones and misses some; the assay was immunoSEQ multiplex PCR. The sample contains about 160,000 clones, approximately 80% of which appear only once. Sequencing was performed on PBMCs. This TCR was recovered from a woman in her 50s in good health and CMV-seronegative. This chain uses TRBV5-4 with TRBJ2-5, with 8 bases matching TRBD1. DNA of the CDR3: TGTGCCAGCAGCTTGGGTGGCAGGGGGCCGATTCAAGAGACCCAGTACTTC. Residues: CASSLGGRGPIQETQYF.